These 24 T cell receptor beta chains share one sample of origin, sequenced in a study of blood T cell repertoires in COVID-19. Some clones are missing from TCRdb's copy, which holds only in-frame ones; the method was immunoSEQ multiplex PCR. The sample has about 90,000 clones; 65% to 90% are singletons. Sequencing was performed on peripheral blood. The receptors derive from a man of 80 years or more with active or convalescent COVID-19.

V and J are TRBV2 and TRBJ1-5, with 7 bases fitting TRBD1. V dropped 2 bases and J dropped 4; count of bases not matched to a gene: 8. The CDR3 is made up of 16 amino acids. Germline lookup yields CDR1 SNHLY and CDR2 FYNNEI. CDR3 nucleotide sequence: TGTGCCAGCAGTGAACAAGGGGGCGCGGTTAATCAGCCCCAGCATTTT. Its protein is CASSEQGGAVNQPQHF. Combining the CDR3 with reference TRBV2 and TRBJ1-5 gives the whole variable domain EPEVTQTPSHQVTQMGQEVILRCVPISNHLYFYWYRQILGQKVEFLVSFYNNEISEKSEIFDDQFSVERPDGSNFTLKIRSTKLEDSAMYFCASSEQGGAVNQPQHFGDGTRLSIL.

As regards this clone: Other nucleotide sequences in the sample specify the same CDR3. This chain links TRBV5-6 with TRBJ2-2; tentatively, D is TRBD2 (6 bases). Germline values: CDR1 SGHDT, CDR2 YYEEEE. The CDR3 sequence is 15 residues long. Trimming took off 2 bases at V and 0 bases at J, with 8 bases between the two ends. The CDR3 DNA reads TGTGCCAGCAGCTTTGGCGGGACGAACACCGGGGAGCTGTTTTTT. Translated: CASSFGGTNTGELFF.

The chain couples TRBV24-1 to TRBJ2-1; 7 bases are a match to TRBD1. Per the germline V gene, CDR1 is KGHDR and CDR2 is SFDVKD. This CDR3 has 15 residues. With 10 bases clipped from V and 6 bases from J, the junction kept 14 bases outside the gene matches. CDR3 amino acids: CATQKPGGPFNEQFF. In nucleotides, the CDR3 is TGTGCCACGCAGAAGCCAGGGGGTCCTTTCAATGAGCAGTTCTTC.

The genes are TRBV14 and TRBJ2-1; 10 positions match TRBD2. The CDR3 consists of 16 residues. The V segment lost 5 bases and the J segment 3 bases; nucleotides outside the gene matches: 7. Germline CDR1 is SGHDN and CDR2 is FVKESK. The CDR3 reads CASSELAGGHYNEQFF. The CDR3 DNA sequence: TGTGCCAGCAGCGAATTAGCGGGAGGCCACTACAATGAGCAGTTCTTC.

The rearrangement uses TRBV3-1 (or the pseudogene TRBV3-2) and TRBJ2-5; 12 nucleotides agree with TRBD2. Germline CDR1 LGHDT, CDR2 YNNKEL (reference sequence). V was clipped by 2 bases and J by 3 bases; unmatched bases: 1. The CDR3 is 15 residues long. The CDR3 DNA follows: TGTGCCAGCAGCCAACGGACTAGCGGGAAAGAGACCCAGTACTTC. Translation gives CASSQRTSGKETQYF.

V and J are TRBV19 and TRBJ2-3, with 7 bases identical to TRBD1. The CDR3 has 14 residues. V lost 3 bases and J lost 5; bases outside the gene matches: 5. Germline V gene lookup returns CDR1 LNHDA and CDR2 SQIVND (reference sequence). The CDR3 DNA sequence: TGTGCCAGTAGTATTAAACAGGGGATAGATACGCAGTATTTT. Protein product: CASSIKQGIDTQYF.

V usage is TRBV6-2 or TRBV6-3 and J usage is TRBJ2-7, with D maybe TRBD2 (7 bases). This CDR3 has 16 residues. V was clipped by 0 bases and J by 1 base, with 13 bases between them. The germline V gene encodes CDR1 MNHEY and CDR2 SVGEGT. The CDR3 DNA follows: TGTGCCAGCAGTTACTCGCCAGCGGGACATTCCTACGAGCAGTACTTC. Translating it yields CASSYSPAGHSYEQYF.

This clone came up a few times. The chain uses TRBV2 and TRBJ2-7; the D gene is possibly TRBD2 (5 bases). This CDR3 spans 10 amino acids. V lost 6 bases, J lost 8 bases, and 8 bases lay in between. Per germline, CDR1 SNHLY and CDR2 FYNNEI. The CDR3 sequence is CASRRAQQYF. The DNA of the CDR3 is TGTGCCAGCAGGAGGGCTCAGCAGTACTTC.

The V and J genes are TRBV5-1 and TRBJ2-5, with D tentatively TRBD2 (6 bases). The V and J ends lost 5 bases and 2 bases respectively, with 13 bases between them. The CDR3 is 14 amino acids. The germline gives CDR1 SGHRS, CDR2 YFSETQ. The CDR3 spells CASSFTTSQETQYF. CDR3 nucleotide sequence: TGCGCCAGCAGTTTCACGACTAGTCAAGAGACCCAGTACTTC.

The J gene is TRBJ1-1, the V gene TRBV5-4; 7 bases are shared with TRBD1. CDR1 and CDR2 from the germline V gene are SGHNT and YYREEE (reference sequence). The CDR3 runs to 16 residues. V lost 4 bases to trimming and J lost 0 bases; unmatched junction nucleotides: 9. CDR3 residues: CASSRQGTTMNTEAFF. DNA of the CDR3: TGTGCCAGCAGCCGACAGGGCACAACGATGAACACTGAAGCTTTCTTT.

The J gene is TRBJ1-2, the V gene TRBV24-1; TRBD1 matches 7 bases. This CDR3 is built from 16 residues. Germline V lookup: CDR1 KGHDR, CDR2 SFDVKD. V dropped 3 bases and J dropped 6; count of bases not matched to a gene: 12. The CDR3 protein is CATSDPTGTRGNGYTF. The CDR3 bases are TGTGCCACCAGTGATCCGACCGGGACCAGGGGGAATGGCTACACCTTC.

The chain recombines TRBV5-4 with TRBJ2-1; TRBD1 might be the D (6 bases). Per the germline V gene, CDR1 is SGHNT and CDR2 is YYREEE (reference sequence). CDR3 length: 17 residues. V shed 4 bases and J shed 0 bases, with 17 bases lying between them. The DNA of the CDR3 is TGTGCCAGCAGCCAGACCCCTGGGGGCCGCTCCTACAATGAGCAGTTCTTC. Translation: CASSQTPGGRSYNEQFF.

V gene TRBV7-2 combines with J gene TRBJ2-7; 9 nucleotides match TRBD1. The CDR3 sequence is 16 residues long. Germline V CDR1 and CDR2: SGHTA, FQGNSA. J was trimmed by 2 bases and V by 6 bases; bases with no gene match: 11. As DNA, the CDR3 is TGTGCCAGCAGATTAAGGGTGGGACAGGGCCCCTACGAGCAGTACTTC. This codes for CASRLRVGQGPYEQYF.

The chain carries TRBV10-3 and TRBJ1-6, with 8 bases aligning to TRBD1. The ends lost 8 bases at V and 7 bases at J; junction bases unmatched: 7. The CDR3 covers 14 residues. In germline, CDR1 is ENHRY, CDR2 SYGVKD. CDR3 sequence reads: CAIGRTGNNSPLHF. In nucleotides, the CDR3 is TGTGCCATCGGGCGGACAGGGAACAATTCACCCCTCCACTTT.

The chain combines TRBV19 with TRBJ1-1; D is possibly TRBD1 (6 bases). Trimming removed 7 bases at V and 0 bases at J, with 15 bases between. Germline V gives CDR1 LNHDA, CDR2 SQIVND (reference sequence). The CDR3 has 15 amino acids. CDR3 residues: CASIPSGTLNTEAFF. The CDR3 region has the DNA TGTGCCAGTATACCCTCCGGGACACTGAACACTGAAGCTTTCTTT.

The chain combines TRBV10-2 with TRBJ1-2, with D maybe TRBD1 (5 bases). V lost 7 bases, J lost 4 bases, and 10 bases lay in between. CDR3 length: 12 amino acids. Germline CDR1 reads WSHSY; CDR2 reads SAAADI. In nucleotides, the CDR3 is TGCGCCAGCATGACCGACAGCTATGGCTACACCTTC. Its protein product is CASMTDSYGYTF.

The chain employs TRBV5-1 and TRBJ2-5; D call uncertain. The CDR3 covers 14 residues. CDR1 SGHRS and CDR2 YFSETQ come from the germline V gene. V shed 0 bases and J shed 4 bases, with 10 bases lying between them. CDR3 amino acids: CASSLATPGETQYF. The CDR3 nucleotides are TGCGCCAGCAGCTTGGCTACCCCAGGAGAGACCCAGTACTTC.

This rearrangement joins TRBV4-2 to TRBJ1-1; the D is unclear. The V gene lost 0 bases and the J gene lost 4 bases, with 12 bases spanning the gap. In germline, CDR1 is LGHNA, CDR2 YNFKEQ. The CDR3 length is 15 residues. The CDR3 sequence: CASSQDLVSGTEAFF. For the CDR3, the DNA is TGTGCCAGCAGCCAAGATTTGGTTTCGGGCACTGAAGCTTTCTTT.

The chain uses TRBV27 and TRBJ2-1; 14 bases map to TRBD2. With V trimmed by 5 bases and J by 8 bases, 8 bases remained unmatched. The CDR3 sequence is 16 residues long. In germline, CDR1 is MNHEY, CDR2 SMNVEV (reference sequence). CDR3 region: CASSLGLAGGRDEQFF. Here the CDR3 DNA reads TGTGCCAGCAGTCTAGGACTAGCGGGAGGTAGAGATGAGCAGTTCTTC.

Here the CDR3 reads CASSQEGDFYEQYF. CDR3 bases: TGTGCCAGCAGCCAGGAGGGAGACTTCTACGAGCAGTACTTC. The gene calls are TRBV3-1 (or the pseudogene TRBV3-2) and TRBJ2-7; a possible D gene is TRBD2 (6 bases). In germline, CDR1 is LGHDT, CDR2 YNNKEL (reference sequence). V was clipped by 3 bases and J by 3 bases, with 12 bases between them. This CDR3 has 14 amino acids.

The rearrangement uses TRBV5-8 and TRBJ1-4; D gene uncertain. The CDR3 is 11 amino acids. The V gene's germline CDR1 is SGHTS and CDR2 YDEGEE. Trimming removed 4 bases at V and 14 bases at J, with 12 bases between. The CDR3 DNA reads TGTGCCAGCAGCCTGGACGTGAGTCTGTTTTTT. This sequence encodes CASSLDVSLFF.

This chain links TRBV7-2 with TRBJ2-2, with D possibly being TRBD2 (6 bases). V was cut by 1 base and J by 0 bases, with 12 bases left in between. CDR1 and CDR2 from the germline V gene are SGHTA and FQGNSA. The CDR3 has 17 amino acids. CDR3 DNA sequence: TGTGCCAGCAGCTTAGGCCCGAGCGGGTCGAACACCGGGGAGCTGTTTTTT. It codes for CASSLGPSGSNTGELFF.

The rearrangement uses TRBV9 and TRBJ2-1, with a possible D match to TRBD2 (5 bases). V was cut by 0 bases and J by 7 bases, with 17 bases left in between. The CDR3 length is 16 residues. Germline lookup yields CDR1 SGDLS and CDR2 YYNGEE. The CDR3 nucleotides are TGTGCCAGCAGCGTAGGGGTAGCGACCAGTGCGAATGAGCAGTTCTTC. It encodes CASSVGVATSANEQFF.

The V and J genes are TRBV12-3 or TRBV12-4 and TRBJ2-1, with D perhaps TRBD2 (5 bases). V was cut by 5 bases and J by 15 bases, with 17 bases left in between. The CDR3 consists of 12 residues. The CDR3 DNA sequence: TGTGCCAGCAGTCCCTCCCGGGGTTACGGGTTCTTC. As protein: CASSPSRGYGFF.